Listed below are T cell receptor beta chains from one sample, sequenced in a study of regulatory T cells in long-lasting Graves disease. TCRdb processed the multiplex PCR reads anew with MiXCR; each CDR3 protein has one entry. The table records about 430,000 distinct CDR3 sequences, 21% of them present only once. Sequenced here: peripheral blood mononuclear cells (PBMCs), sampled when the disease was refractory, from a patient treated with antithyroid drugs. Every receptor here comes from a female donor with Graves disease. CDR3s include the opening cysteine and the closing phenylalanine or tryptophan.

TRBJ2-7	13	TRBV5-1	CASSPRDTYEQYF
TRBJ2-2	15	TRBV12-3/TRBV12-4	CASSLVSSSIGELFF
TRBJ1-2	16	TRBV3-1	CASSQRDRGRTYGYTF
TRBJ1-1	13	TRBV7-3	CASSLATGAEAFF
TRBJ2-5	15	TRBV7-8	CASSLVRRVGETQYF
TRBJ2-5	14	TRBV5-1	CASSTGQSQETQYF
TRBJ1-5	13	TRBV28	CASTAGQHQPQHF
TRBJ2-7	14	TRBV6-1	CASSGGAPPYEQYF
TRBJ2-7	17	TRBV4-1	CASSQGGRAGTLYEQYF
TRBJ2-7	16	TRBV20-1	CSARDSRDSLHYEQYF
TRBJ2-7	15	TRBV6-9	CASSFGPRSSYEQYF
TRBJ2-7	16	TRBV14	CASSLVASGRSYEQYF
TRBJ1-2	13	TRBV5-1	CASSGPITYGYTF
TRBJ1-1	14	TRBV3-1	CASSQVPDASEAFF
TRBJ1-2	15	TRBV4-2	CASSTLLGEHDGYTF
TRBJ2-7	13	TRBV24-1	CATSAQGGYEQYF
TRBJ2-5	14	TRBV5-1	CASSLDRGKETQYF
TRBJ1-1	17	TRBV6-5	CASSYLGSSMPNTEAFF
TRBJ2-2	15	TRBV19	CASSSGGGNTGELFF
TRBJ2-2	14	TRBV28	CASSPTGRGGELFF
TRBJ2-2	16	TRBV28	CASSTRGTSGTGELFF
TRBJ2-7	15	TRBV19	CASSTTADPPYEQYF
TRBJ1-4	13	TRBV3-1	CASSQGQNEKLFF
TRBJ1-5	13	TRBV20-1	CSARPGVHQPQHF